The 10 T cell receptor beta chains reported below all come from one sample, sequenced in a study of graft-versus-host responses after intestinal transplantation. Their cognate antigens are unknown. TCRdb's copy holds only in-frame clones and misses some; the assay was immunoSEQ multiplex PCR. This table holds some 38,000 clones, 93% found once. Sequences were derived from unstimulated CD8+ T cells sorted from spleen or lymph node cells, sampled before transplant. Receptors originate from a human donor who was the organ donor for an intestinal transplant.

The J gene is TRBJ2-1, the V gene TRBV28, with D possibly TRBD2 on 5 matching bases. Per the germline V gene, CDR1 is MDHEN and CDR2 is SYDVKM. CDR3 length equals 15 residues. Trimming removed 6 bases from V and 2 bases from J, with 14 bases in between. The CDR3 DNA is TGTGCCAGCAGCACCCCATGGGAGCCCTACAATGAGCAGTTCTTC. Protein: CASSTPWEPYNEQFF.

This clone came up once. The chain has TRBV9 and TRBJ2-7; no clear D. Trimming cost V 4 bases and J 1 base, with 3 bases left between them. CDR1 SGDLS and CDR2 YYNGEE come from the germline V gene. This CDR3 has 11 residues. The CDR3 loop reads CASSPSYEQYF. As DNA, the CDR3 is TGTGCCAGCAGCCCTTCCTACGAGCAGTACTTC.

This chain links TRBV29-1 with TRBJ2-7; 8 bases are a match to TRBD1. This CDR3 has 12 residues. The trim removed 4 bases at V and 7 bases at J, leaving 6 bases unmatched. Germline CDR1 SQVTM, CDR2 ANQGSEA. The CDR3 DNA follows: TGCAGCGTTGCCCCGAGACAGGGGGAGCAGTACTTC. Encoded protein: CSVAPRQGEQYF.

The chain recombines TRBV14 with TRBJ2-2, with no clear D. CDR1 and CDR2 from the germline V gene are SGHDN and FVKESK. With 0 bases removed from V and 3 bases from J, the gap between germline ends came to 14 bases. The CDR3 length is 17 residues. DNA for the CDR3: TGTGCCAGCAGCCAAGATGTGTCAGACTCCCACACCGGGGAGCTGTTTTTT. Protein product: CASSQDVSDSHTGELFF.

The chain carries TRBV28 and TRBJ2-7; no clear D. This CDR3 comprises 11 residues. Per germline, CDR1 MDHEN and CDR2 SYDVKM. V lost 7 bases and J lost 3, with 7 bases in between. CDR3 protein: CASTFNYEQYF. The CDR3 DNA sequence: TGTGCCAGCACCTTTAACTACGAGCAGTACTTC.

This clone was picked up one time. The chain couples TRBV9 to TRBJ2-3; 12 bases match TRBD2. This CDR3 is built from 14 residues. From germline, CDR1 is SGDLS and CDR2 YYNGEE. J gave up 11 bases and V 4 bases, and 8 bases lay outside the gene matches. The CDR3 region is CASSPSTSGSLQYF. In nucleotides, the CDR3 is TGTGCCAGCAGCCCATCGACTAGCGGGAGTTTGCAGTATTTT.

J is TRBJ2-2 and V is TRBV4-2, with D maybe TRBD1 (6 bases). V was trimmed by 0 bases and J by 6 bases, leaving 17 bases between them. Germline assignment: CDR1 LGHNA and CDR2 YNFKEQ. The CDR3 runs to 17 residues. The CDR3, as DNA: TGTGCCAGCAGCCAAGAAGGGGGTTTTATTTACGCCGGGGAGCTGTTTTTT. Its translation: CASSQEGGFIYAGELFF.

The chain has TRBV3-1 (or the pseudogene TRBV3-2) and TRBJ2-7; no reliable D call. Per germline, CDR1 LGHDT and CDR2 YNNKEL (reference sequence). The CDR3 is 8 amino acids. V lost 3 bases and J 9 bases, leaving 0 bases between the germline ends. Here the CDR3 reads CASSQQYF. The CDR3 DNA reads as TGTGCCAGCAGCCAGCAGTACTTC.

The chain has TRBV6-5 and TRBJ2-7; 8 nucleotides line up with TRBD1. The CDR3 totals 12 residues. Germline V gene lookup returns CDR1 MNHEY and CDR2 SVGAGI. V shed 7 bases, J shed 3 bases, and the junction held 2 bases outside the gene matches. CDR3 nucleotide sequence: TGTGCCAGCACCACAGGGGGCTACGAGCAGTACTTC. It yields the protein CASTTGGYEQYF.

The chain is built from TRBV28 and TRBJ2-5, with 7 nucleotides matching TRBD2. The J call is doubtful: the DNA matches TRBJ2-7 better. The CDR3 is 15 residues long. Germline-derived CDR1 and CDR2 are MDHEN and SYDVKM. CDR3 amino acids: CASSRPREAAYEQYF. CDR3 in DNA: TGTGCCAGCAGCCGGCCCCGGGAGGCTGCCTACGAGCAGTACTTC.